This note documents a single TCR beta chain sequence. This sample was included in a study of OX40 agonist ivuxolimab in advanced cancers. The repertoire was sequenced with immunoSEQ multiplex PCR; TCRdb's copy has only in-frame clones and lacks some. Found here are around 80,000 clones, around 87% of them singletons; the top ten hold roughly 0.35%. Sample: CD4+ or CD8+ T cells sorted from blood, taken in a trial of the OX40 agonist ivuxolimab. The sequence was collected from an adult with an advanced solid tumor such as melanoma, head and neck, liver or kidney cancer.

The CDR3 bases are TGTGCCAGCAGCTACCTCGGGACAGTTGCCGGGGAGCTGTTTTTT. As protein: CASSYLGTVAGELFF. The chain couples TRBV11-2 to TRBJ2-2; 7 bases align to TRBD1. This CDR3 is built from 15 residues. CDR1 and CDR2 (germline): SGHAT, FQNNGV. After removal of 4 bases from V and 6 bases from J, the junction contained 8 bases not matched to a gene.